The rows below give T cell receptor beta chains drawn from one sample of a study of preoperative IRX-2 immunotherapy in early breast cancer. The assay was immunoSEQ multiplex PCR, and TCRdb's table has in-frame clones only and misses some. The sample has about 98,000 clones; just over 85% are singletons. Sequenced here: tumor tissue, sampled after IRX-2 immunotherapy. The receptors shown here come from a human donor with breast cancer. CDR3s include the opening cysteine and the closing phenylalanine or tryptophan. The order of the fields is J gene, D gene, V gene, clone size, CDR3 protein, CDR3 DNA. A D gene is named only where the DNA matches it firmly. Clone size is given for some rows only: seen once, a few or many times, or a class if the clone is expanded.

j_gene: TRBJ1-5; d_gene: -; v_gene: TRBV19; abundance: -; CDR3aa: CATGLDRRNQPQHF; CDR3nt: TGTGCCACCGGTCTTGACAGGAGGAATCAGCCCCAGCATTTT
j_gene: TRBJ2-3; d_gene: -; v_gene: TRBV10-2; abundance: -; CDR3aa: CASSESPPGGTDTQYF; CDR3nt: TGCGCCAGCAGTGAGTCCCCGCCCGGGGGCACAGATACGCAGTATTTT
j_gene: TRBJ1-1; d_gene: -; v_gene: TRBV30; abundance: -; CDR3aa: CAWRQGNTEAFF; CDR3nt: TGTGCCTGGAGGCAGGGAAACACTGAAGCTTTCTTT
j_gene: TRBJ1-2; d_gene: -; v_gene: TRBV6-8; abundance: -; CDR3aa: CASRSGQLLYGYTF; CDR3nt: TGTGCCAGCAGGAGCGGACAGCTACTTTATGGCTACACCTTC
j_gene: TRBJ2-6; d_gene: TRBD1; v_gene: TRBV15; abundance: few; CDR3aa: CATTQDRGIYSGANVLTF; CDR3nt: TGTGCCACCACCCAGGACAGGGGCATATACTCTGGGGCCAACGTCCTGACTTTC
j_gene: TRBJ1-4; d_gene: -; v_gene: TRBV15; abundance: -; CDR3aa: CATSRDTGSEKLFF; CDR3nt: TGTGCCACCAGCAGAGACACGGGCTCTGAAAAACTGTTTTTT
j_gene: TRBJ2-6; d_gene: -; v_gene: TRBV19; abundance: -; CDR3aa: CASKDFGQSNVLTF; CDR3nt: TGTGCCAGTAAGGATTTTGGGCAGAGCAACGTCCTGACTTTC
j_gene: TRBJ1-2; d_gene: TRBD1; v_gene: TRBV5-8; abundance: -; CDR3aa: CASSPTQGDVGGYTF; CDR3nt: TGTGCCAGCAGCCCTACGCAGGGGGATGTCGGTGGCTACACCTTC
j_gene: TRBJ1-3; d_gene: TRBD1; v_gene: TRBV5-1; abundance: -; CDR3aa: CASSLGRDRAGNTIYF; CDR3nt: TGCGCCAGCAGCTTGGGTCGGGACAGGGCTGGAAACACCATATATTTT
j_gene: TRBJ1-6; d_gene: -; v_gene: TRBV19; abundance: -; CDR3aa: CASRDTLRNSPLHF; CDR3nt: TGTGCCAGTCGGGACACCTTGCGGAATTCACCCCTCCACTTT
j_gene: TRBJ1-3; d_gene: -; v_gene: TRBV7-7; abundance: -; CDR3aa: CASSLAVGSSGNTIYF; CDR3nt: TGTGCCAGCAGCTTAGCGGTTGGGAGCTCTGGAAACACCATATATTTT
j_gene: TRBJ1-2; d_gene: -; v_gene: TRBV10-2; abundance: -; CDR3aa: CASSEGTDANYGYTF; CDR3nt: TGCGCCAGCAGTGAGGGCACGGACGCTAACTATGGCTACACCTTC
j_gene: TRBJ2-2; d_gene: -; v_gene: TRBV6-4; abundance: -; CDR3aa: CASRRGTPLPGELFF; CDR3nt: TGTGCCAGCAGGCGCGGGACTCCCCTGCCCGGGGAGCTGTTTTTT
j_gene: TRBJ1-5; d_gene: -; v_gene: TRBV10-2; abundance: -; CDR3aa: CASSDQANQPQHF; CDR3nt: TGCGCCAGCAGTGACCAGGCCAATCAGCCCCAGCATTTT
j_gene: TRBJ1-6; d_gene: -; v_gene: TRBV19; abundance: -; CDR3aa: CASSIDSSNSPLHF; CDR3nt: TGTGCCAGTTCCATCGACAGCTCTAATTCACCCCTCCACTTT
j_gene: TRBJ2-7; d_gene: TRBD1; v_gene: TRBV5-1; abundance: -; CDR3aa: CASSQNTGDSYEQYF; CDR3nt: TGCGCCAGCAGCCAAAACACAGGGGACTCCTACGAGCAGTACTTC
j_gene: TRBJ2-1; d_gene: TRBD2; v_gene: TRBV6-8; abundance: -; CDR3aa: CASSYRGRGREGLNEQFF; CDR3nt: TGTGCCAGCAGTTACCGCGGTCGAGGGCGGGAGGGCCTTAATGAGCAGTTCTTC
j_gene: TRBJ1-1; d_gene: -; v_gene: TRBV28; abundance: -; CDR3aa: CAGRSVNTEAFF; CDR3nt: TGTGCCGGCAGGTCTGTGAACACTGAAGCTTTCTTT
j_gene: TRBJ1-4; d_gene: -; v_gene: TRBV1; abundance: few; CDR3aa: CASSQEGPGVNEKLFF; CDR3nt: TGCGCCAGCAGCCAAGAGGGTCCAGGGGTTAATGAAAAACTGTTTTTT
j_gene: TRBJ2-5; d_gene: -; v_gene: TRBV18; abundance: -; CDR3aa: CASSPPDQRGETQYF; CDR3nt: TGTGCCAGCTCACCACCAGACCAGAGGGGAGAGACCCAGTACTTC
j_gene: TRBJ2-3; d_gene: -; v_gene: TRBV7-1; abundance: -; CDR3aa: CASSRNPSQSSTDTQYF; CDR3nt: TGTGCCAGCAGCCGAAACCCAAGTCAATCTAGCACAGATACGCAGTATTTT
j_gene: TRBJ1-1; d_gene: -; v_gene: TRBV5-1; abundance: -; CDR3aa: CASSLAGLGNPEAFF; CDR3nt: TGCGCCAGCAGCTTGGCTGGTCTGGGGAATCCTGAAGCTTTCTTT
j_gene: TRBJ2-7; d_gene: -; v_gene: TRBV10-2; abundance: -; CDR3aa: CASKMGPSVSYEQYF; CDR3nt: TGCGCCAGCAAAATGGGCCCTAGCGTCTCCTACGAGCAGTACTTC
j_gene: TRBJ2-7; d_gene: -; v_gene: TRBV11-3; abundance: few; CDR3aa: CASSKGVGSYEQYF; CDR3nt: TGTGCCAGCTCCAAAGGGGTCGGGTCCTACGAGCAGTACTTC
j_gene: TRBJ2-1; d_gene: TRBD1; v_gene: TRBV29-1; abundance: -; CDR3aa: CSVWVRGHEQFF; CDR3nt: TGCAGCGTTTGGGTCAGGGGGCATGAGCAGTTCTTC
j_gene: TRBJ1-2; d_gene: TRBD1; v_gene: TRBV28; abundance: -; CDR3aa: CATGSTGSDGYTF; CDR3nt: TGTGCCACGGGTTCGACAGGGAGTGATGGCTACACCTTC
j_gene: TRBJ2-5; d_gene: -; v_gene: TRBV11-3; abundance: few; CDR3aa: CASSLDRRSGTQYF; CDR3nt: TGTGCCAGCAGCTTAGATAGACGCTCGGGGACCCAGTACTTC
j_gene: TRBJ1-5; d_gene: -; v_gene: TRBV29-1; abundance: -; CDR3aa: CSVTQGFGQPQHF; CDR3nt: TGCAGCGTCACACAGGGTTTTGGTCAGCCCCAGCATTTT
j_gene: TRBJ1-2; d_gene: -; v_gene: TRBV28; abundance: few; CDR3aa: CASSLGSWGYTF; CDR3nt: TGTGCCAGCAGCCTCGGGAGCTGGGGCTACACCTTC
j_gene: TRBJ1-5; d_gene: -; v_gene: TRBV19; abundance: -; CDR3aa: CASSIGRQARNQPQHF; CDR3nt: TGTGCCAGTAGTATAGGACGACAGGCTCGCAATCAGCCCCAGCATTTT
j_gene: TRBJ2-7; d_gene: TRBD1; v_gene: TRBV19; abundance: -; CDR3aa: CASGDRAYEQYF; CDR3nt: TGTGCCAGTGGGGACAGGGCCTACGAGCAGTACTTC
j_gene: TRBJ2-3; d_gene: -; v_gene: TRBV18; abundance: -; CDR3aa: CASSPPGTIGRGADTQYF; CDR3nt: TGTGCCAGCTCACCACCGGGGACGATTGGTAGGGGCGCAGATACGCAGTATTTT
j_gene: TRBJ2-1; d_gene: TRBD1; v_gene: TRBV18; abundance: -; CDR3aa: CASSPTQGLSYNEQFF; CDR3nt: TGTGCCAGCTCACCCACACAGGGGCTCTCCTACAATGAGCAGTTCTTC
j_gene: TRBJ1-1; d_gene: TRBD1; v_gene: TRBV11-3; abundance: -; CDR3aa: CASSLQGAGGTEAFF; CDR3nt: TGTGCCAGCAGCTTACAGGGGGCAGGAGGAACTGAAGCTTTCTTT
j_gene: TRBJ2-5; d_gene: TRBD2; v_gene: TRBV5-1; abundance: -; CDR3aa: CASSLNGGLDQETQYF; CDR3nt: TGCGCCAGCAGCTTGAACGGAGGACTAGACCAAGAGACCCAGTACTTC
j_gene: TRBJ2-7; d_gene: TRBD2; v_gene: TRBV11-3; abundance: -; CDR3aa: CASSSDAGGPYEQYF; CDR3nt: TGTGCCAGCAGTTCAGACGCGGGAGGGCCTTACGAGCAGTACTTC
j_gene: TRBJ1-2; d_gene: TRBD1; v_gene: TRBV5-1; abundance: -; CDR3aa: CASRPSTGTGDGYTF; CDR3nt: TGCGCCAGCAGGCCCTCCACCGGGACAGGCGATGGCTACACCTTC
j_gene: TRBJ2-7; d_gene: TRBD1; v_gene: TRBV14; abundance: -; CDR3aa: CASSQEYGTENYEQYF; CDR3nt: TGTGCCAGCAGCCAAGAATATGGGACAGAGAACTACGAGCAGTACTTC
j_gene: TRBJ2-7; d_gene: -; v_gene: TRBV6-1; abundance: -; CDR3aa: CAISEGNRYEQYF; CDR3nt: TGTGCCATCAGTGAAGGGAACCGCTACGAGCAGTACTTC
j_gene: TRBJ1-1; d_gene: TRBD1; v_gene: TRBV19; abundance: -; CDR3aa: CASSRDRGKAFF; CDR3nt: TGTGCCAGTAGTAGGGACAGGGGTAAAGCTTTCTTT
j_gene: TRBJ2-5; d_gene: -; v_gene: TRBV6-9; abundance: -; CDR3aa: CASSSESIETQYF; CDR3nt: TGTGCCAGCAGCTCAGAAAGTATCGAGACCCAGTACTTC
j_gene: TRBJ2-2; d_gene: TRBD2; v_gene: TRBV7-1; abundance: few; CDR3aa: CASSPGGTSNTGELFF; CDR3nt: TGTGCCAGCAGCCCGGGAGGGACTTCGAACACCGGGGAGCTGTTTTTT
j_gene: TRBJ2-7; d_gene: TRBD2; v_gene: TRBV6-8; abundance: -; CDR3aa: CASSALAGVGGRQYF; CDR3nt: TGTGCCAGCAGTGCCCTAGCGGGCGTGGGCGGTAGGCAGTACTTC
j_gene: TRBJ1-4; d_gene: TRBD1; v_gene: TRBV23-1; abundance: once; CDR3aa: CASSLGQGKVEKLFF; CDR3nt: TGCGCCAGCAGCCTGGGACAGGGGAAGGTTGAAAAACTGTTTTTT
j_gene: TRBJ1-2; d_gene: -; v_gene: TRBV6-8; abundance: -; CDR3aa: CASYTGGHYYGYTF; CDR3nt: TGTGCCAGCTATACCGGGGGGCATTACTATGGCTACACCTTC
j_gene: TRBJ2-2; d_gene: TRBD2; v_gene: TRBV29-1; abundance: -; CDR3aa: CSVEGSGRTNTGELFF; CDR3nt: TGCAGCGTTGAGGGTAGCGGGAGGACGAACACCGGGGAGCTGTTTTTT
j_gene: TRBJ2-6; d_gene: -; v_gene: TRBV11-3; abundance: -; CDR3aa: CASSSGISGANVLTF; CDR3nt: TGTGCCAGCAGCTCCGGGATCTCTGGGGCCAACGTCCTGACTTTC
j_gene: TRBJ1-1; d_gene: TRBD1; v_gene: TRBV25-1; abundance: -; CDR3aa: CASSEESGGNTEAFF; CDR3nt: TGTGCCAGCAGTGAAGAATCAGGGGGGAACACTGAAGCTTTCTTT
j_gene: TRBJ2-5; d_gene: TRBD2; v_gene: TRBV11-3; abundance: -; CDR3aa: CASSLDTSGGGETQYF; CDR3nt: TGTGCCAGCAGCTTAGATACTAGCGGGGGAGGAGAGACCCAGTACTTC
j_gene: TRBJ2-7; d_gene: TRBD1; v_gene: TRBV6-8; abundance: -; CDR3aa: CASSYLDRGYEQYF; CDR3nt: TGTGCCAGCAGTTATTTAGACAGGGGGTACGAGCAGTACTTC
j_gene: TRBJ2-3; d_gene: -; v_gene: TRBV5-1; abundance: -; CDR3aa: CASSLRQMTDTQYF; CDR3nt: TGCGCCAGCAGCTTGCGACAGATGACAGATACGCAGTATTTT
j_gene: TRBJ2-1; d_gene: TRBD2; v_gene: TRBV6-8; abundance: once; CDR3aa: CASNENRGGRRNEQFF; CDR3nt: TGTGCCAGCAACGAAAACCGGGGGGGGAGACGGAATGAGCAGTTCTTC
j_gene: TRBJ2-5; d_gene: -; v_gene: TRBV30; abundance: -; CDR3aa: CAWDSEETQYF; CDR3nt: TGTGCCTGGGATAGCGAAGAGACCCAGTACTTC
j_gene: TRBJ2-7; d_gene: TRBD2; v_gene: TRBV5-1; abundance: -; CDR3aa: CASSLGLLRGTYEQYF; CDR3nt: TGCGCCAGCAGTTTGGGCCTCTTGCGGGGGACGTACGAGCAGTACTTC
j_gene: TRBJ1-5; d_gene: -; v_gene: TRBV6-8; abundance: -; CDR3aa: CAIGEGFFSNQPQHF; CDR3nt: TGTGCCATCGGGGAGGGTTTCTTTAGCAATCAGCCCCAGCATTTT